These 24 T cell receptor beta chains were all obtained from the same sample, sequenced in a study of blood T cell repertoires in COVID-19. TCRdb keeps only in-frame clones here, not all; method: immunoSEQ multiplex PCR. The repertoire holds roughly 90,000 clones, with roughly nine tenths as singletons. Sequenced material: peripheral blood. These TCRs come from a human donor with active COVID-19. The donor label of this sample is uncertain.

DNA for the CDR3: TGTGCCAGCAGCCCGGAGTGGGTCAGCGAAAAACTGTTTTTT. This translates into CASSPEWVSEKLFF. The V and J genes are TRBV7-9 and TRBJ1-4; no reliable D call. V was shortened by 5 bases and J by 8 bases, with 15 bases between the two germline ends. CDR1 is SEHNR, CDR2 FQNEAQ, per germline (reference sequence). This CDR3 has 14 amino acids.

This chain links TRBV4-1 with TRBJ1-1; 8 bases match TRBD1. Germline V gene lookup returns CDR1 MGHRA and CDR2 YSYEKL. J lost 1 base, V lost 3 bases, and 4 bases had no gene match. The CDR3 totals 15 residues. For the CDR3, the DNA is TGCGCCAGCAGCCACGTCGGACAGGGGAACACTGAAGCTTTCTTT. Its translation is CASSHVGQGNTEAFF.

The V call is TRBV18, the J call TRBJ1-5; D may be TRBD1 (5 bases). The ends were cut back, 1 base at V and 6 bases at J, with 10 bases in the middle. This CDR3 contains 14 residues. CDR1 and CDR2 from the germline V gene are KGHSH and LQKENI. The chain's CDR3 is CASSPLGRGQPQHF. DNA for the CDR3: TGTGCCAGCTCACCACTGGGAAGGGGTCAGCCCCAGCATTTT. The full variable domain, with the rest looked up from reference TRBV18 and TRBJ1-5, is NAGVMQNPRHLVRRRGQEARLRCSPMKGHSHVYWYRQLPEEGLKFMVYLQKENIIDESGMPKERFSAEFPKEGPSILRIQQVVRGDSAAYFCASSPLGRGQPQHFGDGTRLSIL.

The count of this clone is one. The chain has TRBV6-5 and TRBJ1-2, with D possibly matching TRBD1 (6 bases). The V gene lost 6 bases and the J gene lost 2 bases, with 10 bases spanning the gap. The CDR3 contains 13 residues. Germline V gives CDR1 MNHEY, CDR2 SVGAGI. CDR3 DNA: TGTGCCAGCAGCGCCCAGGGGAACTATGGCTACACCTTC. It yields the protein CASSAQGNYGYTF.

This chain links TRBV6-5 with TRBJ2-7, with 9 bases matching TRBD1. The CDR3 runs to 13 residues. The trim removed 7 bases at V and 5 bases at J, leaving 6 bases unmatched. Looked up from germline, CDR1 is MNHEY and CDR2 is SVGAGI. For the CDR3, the DNA is TGTGCCAGCACCGGGACAGGGTCGGACGAGCAGTACTTC. This codes for CASTGTGSDEQYF.

The chain links TRBV6-5 to TRBJ1-2, with D possibly TRBD1 on 5 matching bases. The germline V and J ends were trimmed by 4 bases and 2 bases, with 11 bases remaining between them. The CDR3 contains 14 residues. Germline CDR1 is MNHEY and CDR2 is SVGAGI. The CDR3 DNA follows: TGTGCCAGCAGTTTGACAGTCGGGAACTATGGCTACACCTTC. It specifies CASSLTVGNYGYTF.

V and J are TRBV7-6 and TRBJ2-7; D perhaps matches TRBD1 (6 bases). CDR3 length: 14 residues. Germline loops: CDR1 SGHVS, CDR2 FNYEAQ. Trimming cost V 2 bases and J 2 bases, with 10 bases left between them. In DNA, the CDR3 is TGTGCCAGCAGCTTATATGAGGGGGCCTACGAGCAGTACTTC. Protein product: CASSLYEGAYEQYF.

V and J are TRBV28 and TRBJ1-5; D unclear. Germline lookup yields CDR1 MDHEN and CDR2 SYDVKM. The length of the CDR3 is 15 residues. V was trimmed by 6 bases and J by 3 bases, leaving 15 bases between them. CDR3 in amino acids: CASSQVWAPNQPQHF. CDR3 DNA sequence: TGTGCCAGCAGCCAGGTCTGGGCCCCCAATCAGCCCCAGCATTTT.

Only a few counts were recorded for this clone. The chain couples TRBV14 to TRBJ2-7; 8 nucleotides agree with TRBD1. In germline, CDR1 is SGHDN, CDR2 FVKESK. V lost 4 bases, J lost 6 bases, and 8 bases stayed unmatched. The CDR3 has 14 amino acids. CDR3 DNA: TGTGCCAGCAGCCCGGACAGGGTAAACTCCGAGCAGTACTTC. Protein: CASSPDRVNSEQYF.

The chain uses TRBV9 and TRBJ1-5; D call uncertain. The V gene's germline CDR1 is SGDLS and CDR2 YYNGEE. Trimming took off 0 bases at V and 4 bases at J, with 8 bases between the two ends. This CDR3 is 14 amino acids long. CDR3 nucleotide sequence: TGTGCCAGCAGCGTAGTCCCAGTGAATCAGCCCCAGCATTTT. Residues: CASSVVPVNQPQHF.

The CDR3 loop is CASSENGGAGYGYTF. The CDR3 nucleotides read TGTGCCAGCAGTGAAAATGGGGGGGCAGGCTATGGCTACACCTTC. The chain combines TRBV6-1 with TRBJ1-2; possible D gene TRBD1, 6 bases. CDR1 is MNHNS, CDR2 SASEGT, per germline. V lost 2 bases and J lost 4, with 14 bases in between. This CDR3 comprises 15 residues.

V usage is TRBV10-3 and J usage is TRBJ1-1; D not certain. The CDR3 is made up of 14 amino acids. Trimming shortened V by 7 bases and J by 0 bases, and 12 bases separated the two germline ends. Germline lookup yields CDR1 ENHRY and CDR2 SYGVKD. As DNA, the CDR3 is TGTGCCATCAAACTGGACTCAATGAACACTGAAGCTTTCTTT. It encodes CAIKLDSMNTEAFF.

V usage is TRBV7-2 and J usage is TRBJ2-5; weak D call: TRBD1 (6 bases). CDR3 size: 14 residues. V was clipped by 4 bases and J by 0 bases, with 9 bases between them. Looked up from germline, CDR1 is SGHTA and CDR2 is FQGNSA. Here the CDR3 reads CASSSGTHQETQYF. Written as DNA, the CDR3 is TGTGCCAGCAGCTCCGGGACACACCAAGAGACCCAGTACTTC.

On this clone: One base away lies a much larger clone, so this may be a sequencing read error. Other DNA sequences in this specimen translate into the identical CDR3. The V gene is TRBV6-5, the J gene TRBJ2-2; 8 nucleotides match TRBD1. This CDR3 comprises 14 residues. From germline, CDR1 is MNHEY and CDR2 SVGAGI. Written as DNA, the CDR3 is TGTGCCAGCAGCTCGGACAGGGTCGCCGGGGAGTTGTTTTTT. Translating it yields CASSSDRVAGELFF.

The chain carries TRBV8-1 and TRBJ1-2. TRBV8-1 is a recognized pseudogene. This CDR3 contains 20 residues. The CDR3 region is CGSGSTRAARLASQTYGYTF. The CDR3 DNA reads as TGTGGCAGTGGATCGACGAGAGCAGCGCGACTGGCCAGCCAGACCTATGGCTACACCTTC.

The chain combines TRBV9 with TRBJ2-1; 10 positions agree with TRBD2. J lost 6 bases, V lost 4 bases, and 4 bases had no gene match. Germline CDR1 is SGDLS and CDR2 is YYNGEE. The CDR3 is 14 residues long. CDR3 nucleotides: TGTGCCAGCAGCCTCTCTAGCGGGAGCAATGAGCAGTTCTTC. Protein sequence: CASSLSSGSNEQFF.

V is TRBV25-1 and J is TRBJ2-3; 8 nucleotides agree with TRBD2. This CDR3 is built from 14 residues. V was pared by 8 bases and J by 3 bases, with 7 bases of the junction left unmatched. The germline V gene has CDR1 MGHDK and CDR2 SYGVNS. The chain's CDR3 is CASSIGGVTDTQYF. As DNA, the CDR3 is TGTGCCAGCTCCATCGGGGGGGTGACAGATACGCAGTATTTT.

The CDR3 protein is CASTSGLYGYTF. CDR3 nucleotides: TGTGCCAGTACCAGCGGTCTCTATGGCTACACCTTC. The V gene is TRBV19, the J gene TRBJ1-2, with D unclear. The CDR3 is 12 residues long. CDR1 and CDR2 from the germline V gene are LNHDA and SQIVND (reference sequence). Trimming removed 7 bases from V and 4 bases from J, with 10 bases in between.

The chain links TRBV4-2 to TRBJ1-5; the D gene is possibly TRBD1 (5 bases). The CDR3 loop spans 16 amino acids. From germline, CDR1 is LGHNA and CDR2 YNFKEQ. Between the trimmed V and J ends, which lost 3 bases and 2 bases, there was a span of 14 bases. The CDR3 protein is CASSQGGRFGNQPQHF. The CDR3 DNA follows: TGTGCCAGCAGCCAGGGGGGACGATTTGGCAATCAGCCCCAGCATTTT.

The chain joins TRBV4-1 to TRBJ2-2, with TRBD1 matching 9 bases. V was clipped by 4 bases and J by 3 bases; unmatched bases: 9. CDR1 is MGHRA, CDR2 YSYEKL, per germline. The CDR3 has 17 residues. CDR3 DNA: TGCGCCAGCAGCCCAGGGGCGGACAGGGGATACACCGGGGAGCTGTTTTTT. Translating it yields CASSPGADRGYTGELFF.

The chain uses TRBV2 and TRBJ2-2; the match to TRBD1 covers 8 bases. Germline V gene lookup returns CDR1 SNHLY and CDR2 FYNNEI. The CDR3 contains 15 residues. Unmatched junction bases numbered 5, after V lost 3 bases and J lost 5 bases. The CDR3 nucleotides read TGTGCCAGCAGTGACGGGCAGGGGGCTACCGGGGAGCTGTTTTTT. Its protein product is CASSDGQGATGELFF.

The chain uses TRBV3-1 (or the pseudogene TRBV3-2) and TRBJ1-2; 9 bases line up with TRBD1. V shed 0 bases, J shed 4 bases, and the junction held 3 bases outside the gene matches. This CDR3 region has 15 residues. CDR1 and CDR2 from the germline V gene are LGHDT and YNNKEL (reference sequence). CDR3 DNA: TGTGCCAGCAGCCAAGAGGGGACAGGGAGCTATGGCTACACCTTC. As protein: CASSQEGTGSYGYTF.

V is TRBV6-6 and J is TRBJ1-2; a possible D gene is TRBD1 (6 bases). This CDR3 region has 12 residues. Germline values: CDR1 MNHNY, CDR2 SVGAGI (reference sequence). Trimming removed 4 bases from V and 4 bases from J, with 7 bases in between. The CDR3 DNA sequence: TGTGCCAGCAGTTTGGACAGCTATGGCTACACCTTC. Its translation is CASSLDSYGYTF.

The chain employs TRBV6-2 or TRBV6-3 and TRBJ2-5; tentatively, D is TRBD1 (5 bases). The CDR3 runs to 18 residues. Between the trimmed V and J ends, which lost 6 bases and 5 bases, there was a span of 28 bases. CDR1 MNHEY and CDR2 SVGEGT come from the germline V gene. The CDR3 protein is CASSQGAGFANFMETQYF. The DNA for the CDR3 is TGTGCCAGCAGCCAAGGGGCAGGGTTTGCCAATTTTATGGAGACCCAGTACTTC.